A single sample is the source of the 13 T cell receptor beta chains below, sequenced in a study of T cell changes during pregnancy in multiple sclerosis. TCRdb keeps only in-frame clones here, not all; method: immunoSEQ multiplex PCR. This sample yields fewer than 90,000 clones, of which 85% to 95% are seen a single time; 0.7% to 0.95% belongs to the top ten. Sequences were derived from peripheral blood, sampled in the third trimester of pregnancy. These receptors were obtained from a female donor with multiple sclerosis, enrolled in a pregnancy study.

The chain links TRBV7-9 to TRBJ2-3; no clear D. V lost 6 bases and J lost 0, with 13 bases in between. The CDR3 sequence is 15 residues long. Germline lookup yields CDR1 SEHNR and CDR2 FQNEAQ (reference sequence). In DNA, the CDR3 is TGTGCCAGCAGTCCGGGTCCGGCTAGCACAGATACGCAGTATTTT. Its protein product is CASSPGPASTDTQYF.

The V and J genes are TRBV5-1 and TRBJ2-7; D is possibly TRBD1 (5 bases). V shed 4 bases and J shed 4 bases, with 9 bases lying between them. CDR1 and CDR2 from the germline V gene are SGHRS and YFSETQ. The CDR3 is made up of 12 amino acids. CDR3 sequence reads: CASSAQGYEQYF. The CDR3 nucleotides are TGCGCCAGCAGCGCCCAGGGTTACGAGCAGTACTTC.

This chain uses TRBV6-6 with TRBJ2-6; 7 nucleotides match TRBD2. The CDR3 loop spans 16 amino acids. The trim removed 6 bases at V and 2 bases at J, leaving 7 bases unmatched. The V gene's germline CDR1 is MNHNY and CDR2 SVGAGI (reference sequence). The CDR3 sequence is CASREGRATGANVLTF. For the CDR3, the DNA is TGTGCCAGCAGGGAGGGGAGGGCGACTGGGGCCAACGTCCTGACTTTC.

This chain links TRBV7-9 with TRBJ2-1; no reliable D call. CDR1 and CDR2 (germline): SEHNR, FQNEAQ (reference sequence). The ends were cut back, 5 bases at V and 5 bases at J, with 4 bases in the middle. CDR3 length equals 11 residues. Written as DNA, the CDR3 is TGTGCCAGCAGCGTCGACAATGAGCAGTTCTTC. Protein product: CASSVDNEQFF.

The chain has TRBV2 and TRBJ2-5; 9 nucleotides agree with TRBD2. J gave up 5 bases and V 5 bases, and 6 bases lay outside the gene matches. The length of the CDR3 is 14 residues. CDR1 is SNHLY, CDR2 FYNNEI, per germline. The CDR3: CASSSGLAPETQYF. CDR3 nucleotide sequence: TGTGCCAGCAGTTCAGGACTAGCGCCGGAGACCCAGTACTTC. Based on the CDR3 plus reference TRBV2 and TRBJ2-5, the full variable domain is EPEVTQTPSHQVTQMGQEVILRCVPISNHLYFYWYRQILGQKVEFLVSFYNNEISEKSEIFDDQFSVERPDGSNFTLKIRSTKLEDSAMYFCASSSGLAPETQYFGPGTRLLVL.

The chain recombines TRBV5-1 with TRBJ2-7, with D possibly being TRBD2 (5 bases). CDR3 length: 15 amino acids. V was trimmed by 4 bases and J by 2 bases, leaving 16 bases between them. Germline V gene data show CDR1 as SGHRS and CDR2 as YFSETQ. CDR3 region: CASSPKREKPYEQYF. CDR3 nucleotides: TGCGCCAGCAGCCCTAAGAGGGAGAAGCCCTACGAGCAGTACTTC.

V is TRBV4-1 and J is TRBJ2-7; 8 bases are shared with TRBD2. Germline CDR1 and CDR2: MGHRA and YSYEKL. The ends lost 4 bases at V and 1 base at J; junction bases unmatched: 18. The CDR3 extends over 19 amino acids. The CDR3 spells CASSPSPKGGLVGSYEQYF. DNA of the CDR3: TGCGCCAGCAGCCCCTCACCTAAGGGGGGACTAGTGGGATCCTACGAGCAGTACTTC.

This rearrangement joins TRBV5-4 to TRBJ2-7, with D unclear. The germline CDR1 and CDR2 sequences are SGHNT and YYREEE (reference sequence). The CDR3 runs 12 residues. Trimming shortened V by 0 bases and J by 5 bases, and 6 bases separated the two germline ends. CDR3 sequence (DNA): TGTGCCAGCAGCTTGGGGAGCCACGAGCAGTACTTC. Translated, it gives CASSLGSHEQYF. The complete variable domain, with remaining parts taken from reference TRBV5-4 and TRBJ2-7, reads ETGVTQSPTHLIKTRGQQVTLRCSSQSGHNTVSWYQQALGQGPQFIFQYYREEENGRGNFPPRFSGLQFPNYSSELNVNALELDDSALYLCASSLGSHEQYFGPGTRLTVT.

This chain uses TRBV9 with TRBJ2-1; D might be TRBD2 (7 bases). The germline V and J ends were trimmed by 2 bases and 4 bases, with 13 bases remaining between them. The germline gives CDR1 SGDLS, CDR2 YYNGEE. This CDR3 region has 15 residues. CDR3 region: CASSVRGGDYNEQFF. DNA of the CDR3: TGTGCCAGCAGCGTGAGGGGGGGGGATTACAATGAGCAGTTCTTC.

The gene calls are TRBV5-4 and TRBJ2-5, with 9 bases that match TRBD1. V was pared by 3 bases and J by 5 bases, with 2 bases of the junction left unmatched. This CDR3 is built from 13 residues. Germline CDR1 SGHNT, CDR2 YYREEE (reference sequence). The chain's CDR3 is CASSWGQGETQYF. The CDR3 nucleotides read TGTGCCAGCAGCTGGGGACAGGGCGAGACCCAGTACTTC.

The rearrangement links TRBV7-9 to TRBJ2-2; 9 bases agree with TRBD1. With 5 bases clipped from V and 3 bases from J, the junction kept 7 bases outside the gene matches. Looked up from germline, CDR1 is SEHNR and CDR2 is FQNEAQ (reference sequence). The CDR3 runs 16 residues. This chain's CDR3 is CASSPWTGADTGELFF. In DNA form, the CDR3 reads TGTGCCAGCAGCCCATGGACAGGGGCGGACACCGGGGAGCTGTTTTTT.

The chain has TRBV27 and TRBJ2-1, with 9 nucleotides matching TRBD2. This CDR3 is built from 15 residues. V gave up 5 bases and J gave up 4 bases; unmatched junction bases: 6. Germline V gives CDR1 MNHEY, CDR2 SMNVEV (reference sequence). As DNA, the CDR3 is TGTGCCAGCAGTAAAATGAGCGGGAGGTACAATGAGCAGTTCTTC. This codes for CASSKMSGRYNEQFF.

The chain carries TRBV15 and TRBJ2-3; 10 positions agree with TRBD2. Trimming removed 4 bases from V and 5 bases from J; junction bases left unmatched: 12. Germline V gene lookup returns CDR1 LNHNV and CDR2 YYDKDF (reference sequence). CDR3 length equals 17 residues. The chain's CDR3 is CATSTDGAGGHLDTQYF. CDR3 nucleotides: TGTGCCACCAGCACAGACGGAGCGGGAGGGCATTTAGATACGCAGTATTTT.